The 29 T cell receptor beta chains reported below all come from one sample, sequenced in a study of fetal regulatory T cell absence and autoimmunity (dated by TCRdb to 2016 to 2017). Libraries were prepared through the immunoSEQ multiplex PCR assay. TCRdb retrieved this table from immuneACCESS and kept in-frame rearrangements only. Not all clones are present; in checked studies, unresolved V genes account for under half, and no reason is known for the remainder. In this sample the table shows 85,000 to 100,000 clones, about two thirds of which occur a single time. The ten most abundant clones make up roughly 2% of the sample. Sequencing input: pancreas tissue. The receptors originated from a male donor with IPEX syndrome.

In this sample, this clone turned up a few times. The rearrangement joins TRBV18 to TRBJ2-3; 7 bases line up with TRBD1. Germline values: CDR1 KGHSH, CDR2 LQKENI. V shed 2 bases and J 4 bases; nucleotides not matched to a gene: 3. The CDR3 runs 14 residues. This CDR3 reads CASSPNRGSDTQYF. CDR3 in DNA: TGTGCCAGCTCACCAAACAGGGGATCAGATACGCAGTATTTT.

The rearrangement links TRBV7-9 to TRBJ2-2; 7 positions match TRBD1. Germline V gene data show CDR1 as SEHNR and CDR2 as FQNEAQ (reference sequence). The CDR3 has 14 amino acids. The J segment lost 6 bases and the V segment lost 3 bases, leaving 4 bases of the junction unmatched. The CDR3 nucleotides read TGTGCCAGCAGCTTCAAACAGGGGCCCGGGGAGCTGTTTTTT. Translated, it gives CASSFKQGPGELFF.

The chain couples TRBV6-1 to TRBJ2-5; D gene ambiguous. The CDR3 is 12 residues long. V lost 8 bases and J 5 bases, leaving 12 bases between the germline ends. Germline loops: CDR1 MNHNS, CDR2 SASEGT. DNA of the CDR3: TGTGCCAGCGGGTGGTACAAGGAGACCCAGTACTTC. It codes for CASGWYKETQYF.

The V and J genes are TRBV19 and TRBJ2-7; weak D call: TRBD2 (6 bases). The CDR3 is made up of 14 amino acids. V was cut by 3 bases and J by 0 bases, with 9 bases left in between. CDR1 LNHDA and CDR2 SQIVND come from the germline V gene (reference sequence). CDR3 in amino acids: CASSISTSSYEQYF. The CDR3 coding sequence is TGTGCCAGTAGTATCTCGACTAGCTCCTACGAGCAGTACTTC.

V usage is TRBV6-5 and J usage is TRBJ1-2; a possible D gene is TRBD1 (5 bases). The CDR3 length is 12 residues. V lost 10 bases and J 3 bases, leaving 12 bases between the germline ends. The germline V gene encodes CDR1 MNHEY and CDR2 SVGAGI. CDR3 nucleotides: TGTGCCACAGGACACCCCTACTATGGCTACACCTTC. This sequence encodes CATGHPYYGYTF.

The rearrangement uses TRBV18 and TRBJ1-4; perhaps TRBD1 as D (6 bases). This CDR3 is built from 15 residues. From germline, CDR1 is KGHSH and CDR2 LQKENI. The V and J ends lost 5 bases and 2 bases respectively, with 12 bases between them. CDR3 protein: CASSRAGATNEKLFF. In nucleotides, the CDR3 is TGTGCCAGCTCAAGAGCGGGGGCGACTAATGAAAAACTGTTTTTT.

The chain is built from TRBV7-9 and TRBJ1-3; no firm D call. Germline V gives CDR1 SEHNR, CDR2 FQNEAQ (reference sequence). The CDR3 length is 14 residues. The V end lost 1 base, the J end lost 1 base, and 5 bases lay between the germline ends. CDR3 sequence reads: CASSLEYSGNTIYF. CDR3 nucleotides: TGTGCCAGCAGCTTAGAATATTCTGGAAACACCATATATTTT.

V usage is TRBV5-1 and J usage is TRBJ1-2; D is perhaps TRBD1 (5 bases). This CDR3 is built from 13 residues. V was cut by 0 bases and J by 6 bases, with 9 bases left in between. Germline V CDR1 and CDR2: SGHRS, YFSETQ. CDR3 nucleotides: TGCGCCAGCAGCTTGGGGGGGTTAAATGGCTACACCTTC. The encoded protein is CASSLGGLNGYTF. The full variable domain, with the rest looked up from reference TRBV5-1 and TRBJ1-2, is KAGVTQTPRYLIKTRGQQVTLSCSPISGHRSVSWYQQTPGQGLQFLFEYFSETQRNKGNFPGRFSGRQFSNSRSEMNVSTLELGDSALYLCASSLGGLNGYTFGSGTRLTVV.

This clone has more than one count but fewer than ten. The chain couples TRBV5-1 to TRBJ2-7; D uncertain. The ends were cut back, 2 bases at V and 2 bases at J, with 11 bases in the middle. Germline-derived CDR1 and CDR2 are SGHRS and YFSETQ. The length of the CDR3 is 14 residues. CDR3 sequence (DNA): TGCGCCAGCAGCTTTCGGGCAGGTCCCTACGAGCAGTACTTC. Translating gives CASSFRAGPYEQYF. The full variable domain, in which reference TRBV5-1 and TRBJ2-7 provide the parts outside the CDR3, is KAGVTQTPRYLIKTRGQQVTLSCSPISGHRSVSWYQQTPGQGLQFLFEYFSETQRNKGNFPGRFSGRQFSNSRSEMNVSTLELGDSALYLCASSFRAGPYEQYFGPGTRLTVT.

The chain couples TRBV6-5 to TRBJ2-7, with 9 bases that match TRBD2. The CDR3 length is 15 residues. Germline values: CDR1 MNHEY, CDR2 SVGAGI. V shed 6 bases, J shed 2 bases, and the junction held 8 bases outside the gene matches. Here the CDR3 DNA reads TGTGCCAGCAGACCCTTGGGCGGGAGGGCCTACGAGCAGTACTTC. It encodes CASRPLGGRAYEQYF.

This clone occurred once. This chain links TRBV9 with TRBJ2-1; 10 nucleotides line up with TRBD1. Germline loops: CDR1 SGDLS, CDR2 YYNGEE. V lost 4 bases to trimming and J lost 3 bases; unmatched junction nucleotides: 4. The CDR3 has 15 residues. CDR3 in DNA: TGTGCCAGCAGCTCCTGGACAGGGGGCTACAATGAGCAGTTCTTC. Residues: CASSSWTGGYNEQFF.

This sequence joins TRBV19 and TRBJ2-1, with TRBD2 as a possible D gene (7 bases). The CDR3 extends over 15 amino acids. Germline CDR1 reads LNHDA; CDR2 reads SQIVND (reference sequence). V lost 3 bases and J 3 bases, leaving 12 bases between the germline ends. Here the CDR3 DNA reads TGTGCCAGTAGTATGGGTAGGGGGGGCTACAATGAGCAGTTCTTC. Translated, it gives CASSMGRGGYNEQFF.

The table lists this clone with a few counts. CDR3 in DNA: TGCGCCAGCAGCTTCTGGGGGTACGGGGAGCTGTTTTTT. It translates to CASSFWGYGELFF. The rearrangement joins TRBV5-1 to TRBJ2-2; D possibly matches TRBD1 or TRBD2 (5 bases each). Trimming removed 2 bases at V and 7 bases at J, with 9 bases between. Germline V gives CDR1 SGHRS, CDR2 YFSETQ. The CDR3 has 13 amino acids.

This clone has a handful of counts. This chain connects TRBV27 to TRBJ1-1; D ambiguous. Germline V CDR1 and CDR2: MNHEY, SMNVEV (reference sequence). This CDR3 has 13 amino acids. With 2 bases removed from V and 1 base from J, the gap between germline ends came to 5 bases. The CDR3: CASSLAGNTEAFF. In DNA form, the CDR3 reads TGTGCCAGCAGTTTAGCGGGGAACACTGAAGCTTTCTTT.

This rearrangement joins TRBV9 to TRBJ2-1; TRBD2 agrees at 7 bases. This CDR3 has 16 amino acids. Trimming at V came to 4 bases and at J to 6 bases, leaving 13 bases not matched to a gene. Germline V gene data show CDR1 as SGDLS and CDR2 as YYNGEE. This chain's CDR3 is CASSPPDAGELNEQFF. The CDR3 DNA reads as TGTGCCAGCAGCCCCCCGGACGCGGGAGAACTCAATGAGCAGTTCTTC.

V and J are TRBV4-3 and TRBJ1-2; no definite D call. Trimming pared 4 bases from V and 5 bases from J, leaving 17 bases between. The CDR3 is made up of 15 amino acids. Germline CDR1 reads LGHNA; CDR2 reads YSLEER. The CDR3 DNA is TGCGCCAGCAGCCGAACGGCCGAAACTACTTATGGCTACACCTTC. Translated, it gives CASSRTAETTYGYTF.

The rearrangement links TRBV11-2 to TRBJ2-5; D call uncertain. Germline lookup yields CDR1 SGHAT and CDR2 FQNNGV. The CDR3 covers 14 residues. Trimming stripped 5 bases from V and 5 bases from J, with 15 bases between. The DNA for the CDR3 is TGTGCCAGCAGCCTCTACAGCTCTCCCGAGACCCAGTACTTC. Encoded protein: CASSLYSSPETQYF.

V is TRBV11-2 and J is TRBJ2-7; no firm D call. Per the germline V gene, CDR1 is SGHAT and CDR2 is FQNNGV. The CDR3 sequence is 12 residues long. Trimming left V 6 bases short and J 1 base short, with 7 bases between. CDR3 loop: CASRDPSYEQYF. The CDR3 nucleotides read TGTGCCAGCAGAGACCCTTCCTACGAGCAGTACTTC.

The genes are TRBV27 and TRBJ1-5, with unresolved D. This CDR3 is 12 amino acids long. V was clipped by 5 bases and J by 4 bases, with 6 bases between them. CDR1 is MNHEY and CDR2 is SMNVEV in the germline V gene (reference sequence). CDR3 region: CASSQQNQPQHF. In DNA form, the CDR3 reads TGTGCCAGCAGTCAGCAAAATCAGCCCCAGCATTTT.

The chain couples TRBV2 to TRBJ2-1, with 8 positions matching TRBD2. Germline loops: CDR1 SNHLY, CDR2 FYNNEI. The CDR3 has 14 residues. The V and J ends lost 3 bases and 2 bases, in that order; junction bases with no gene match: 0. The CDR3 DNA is TGTGCCAGCAGTGAGCGGGAGGCCTACAATGAGCAGTTCTTC. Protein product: CASSEREAYNEQFF.

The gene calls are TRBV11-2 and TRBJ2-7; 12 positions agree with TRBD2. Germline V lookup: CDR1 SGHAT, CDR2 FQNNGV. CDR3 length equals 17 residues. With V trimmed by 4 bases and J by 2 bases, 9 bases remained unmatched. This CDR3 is CASSSTLLAGGPYEQYF. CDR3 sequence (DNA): TGTGCCAGCAGCTCGACCCTTCTAGCGGGGGGGCCCTACGAGCAGTACTTC.

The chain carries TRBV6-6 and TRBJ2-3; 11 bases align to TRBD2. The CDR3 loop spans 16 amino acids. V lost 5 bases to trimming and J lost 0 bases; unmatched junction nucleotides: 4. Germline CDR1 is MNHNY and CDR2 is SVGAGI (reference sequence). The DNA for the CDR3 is TGTGCCAGCAGTCATCGGACTAGCGGGAGCACAGATACGCAGTATTTT. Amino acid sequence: CASSHRTSGSTDTQYF.

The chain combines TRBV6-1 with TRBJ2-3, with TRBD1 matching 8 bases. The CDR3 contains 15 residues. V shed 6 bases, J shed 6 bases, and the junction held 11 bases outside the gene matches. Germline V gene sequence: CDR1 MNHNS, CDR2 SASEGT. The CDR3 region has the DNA TGTGCCAGCAGCCAAACAGGGGGAGGAGGGGATACGCAGTATTTT. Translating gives CASSQTGGGGDTQYF.

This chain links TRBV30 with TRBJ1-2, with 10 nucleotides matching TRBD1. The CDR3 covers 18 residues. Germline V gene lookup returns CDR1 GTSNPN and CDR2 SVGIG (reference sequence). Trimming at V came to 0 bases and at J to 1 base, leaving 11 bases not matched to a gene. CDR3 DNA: TGTGCCTGGAGTGTACTTTTTAGACAGGGGGCAAGTAACTATGGCTACACCTTC. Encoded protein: CAWSVLFRQGASNYGYTF.

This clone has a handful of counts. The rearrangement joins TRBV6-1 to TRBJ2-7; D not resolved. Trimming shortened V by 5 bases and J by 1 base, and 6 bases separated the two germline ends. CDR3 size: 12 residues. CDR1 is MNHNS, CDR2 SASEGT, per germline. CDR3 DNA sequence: TGTGCCAGCAGTACACCTTCCTACGAGCAGTACTTC. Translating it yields CASSTPSYEQYF.

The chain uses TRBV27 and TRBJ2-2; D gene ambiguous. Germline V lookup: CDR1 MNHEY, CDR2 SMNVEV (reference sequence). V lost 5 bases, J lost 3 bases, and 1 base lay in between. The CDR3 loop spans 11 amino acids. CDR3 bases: TGTGCCAGCAGTGACACCGGGGAGCTGTTTTTT. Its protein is CASSDTGELFF.

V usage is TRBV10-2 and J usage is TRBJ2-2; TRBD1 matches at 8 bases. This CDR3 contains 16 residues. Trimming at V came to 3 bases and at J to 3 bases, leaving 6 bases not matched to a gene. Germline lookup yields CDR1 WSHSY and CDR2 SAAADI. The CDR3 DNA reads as TGCGCCAGCAGTGAAAGGCAGGGGGCGGACACCGGGGAGCTGTTTTTT. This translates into CASSERQGADTGELFF.

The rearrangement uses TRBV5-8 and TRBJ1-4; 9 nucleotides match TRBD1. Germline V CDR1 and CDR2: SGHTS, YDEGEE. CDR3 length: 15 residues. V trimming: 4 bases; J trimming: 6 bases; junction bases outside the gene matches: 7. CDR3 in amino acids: CASSITGTGYEKLFF. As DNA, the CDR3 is TGTGCCAGCAGCATCACCGGGACAGGGTATGAAAAACTGTTTTTT.

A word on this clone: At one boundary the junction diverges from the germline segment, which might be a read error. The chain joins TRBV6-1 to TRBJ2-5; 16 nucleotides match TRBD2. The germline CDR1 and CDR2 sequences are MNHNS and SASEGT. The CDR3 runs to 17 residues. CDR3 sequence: CASSEPVPGLAGGPVDF. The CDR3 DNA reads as TGTGCCAGCAGTGAACCCGTCCCGGGACTAGCGGGGGGGCCAGTTGACTTC.